This paragraph reports one T cell receptor beta chain. This clonotype showed up just a few times. Its antigen is still unknown. No much larger clone exists at a distance of one base, and base qualities are not known. The sample originates from a study of blood T cells in healthy people across ages (dated by TCRdb to about 2015). In the study overall: In model experiments, roughly one uniquely barcoded TCR beta cDNA molecule per two T cells was captured by template switching. Age-related changes in TCR beta repertoire diversity were measured in the study by deep sequencing normalized with unique cDNA molecular identifiers. The donors were divided into four age groups: young (average around 16 years), middle-aged (around 37), aged (approximately 62) and long-lived (about 84). To avoid experimental bias, donors of different ages were spread randomly across the sequencing lanes. The study analyzed two additional independent replicas of 1 million unique cDNA reads from the same blood draw for two donors, one aged 18 to 29 and one aged 80 or older. Results the study describes overall, beyond this receptor: Because profiling used bulk unsorted PBMCs, naive and antigen-experienced compartments could not be compared conclusively. Estimates of total diversity from one million sequenced T cells were regarded as lower bounds and underestimates. Compared with the aged group, the long-lived group had more naive CD4+ T cells, fewer expanded clones and increased TCR diversity, a pattern suggesting age selection. Because donor CMV infection status was unknown, age-related changes in expanded clonotypes were potentially confounded. The percentage of naive T cells measured by flow cytometry correlated strongly with observed TCR beta diversity. Observed TCR beta diversity per million T cells fell roughly linearly with age, and a significant reduction was already apparent by age about 36.

Library method: 5' RACE. Instrument on record: Illumina HiSeq 2500. A second PCR of about 6 to 12 cycles was performed with a sample-barcoded 5' primer and a J-beta primer mix. A template-switch 5' adaptor carrying 12 random nucleotides introduced a unique molecular identifier onto each TCR beta cDNA molecule. Each sample yielded at least 3 million CDR3-containing paired-end reads. All of the RNA was converted into first-strand cDNA using the Mint cDNA synthesis kit, with a TRBC-specific oligonucleotide serving as the primer. After uracil-DNA glycosylase treatment, a first 18-cycle PCR used universal primers M1SS and BC2_uni_R on all cDNA. In the original analysis: For normalization, 1 million high-quality reads were randomly selected from each sample, with every read carrying a distinct molecular identifier. Reads sharing molecular identifiers were discarded rather than binned into consensus sequences. CDR3 identification, clonotype clustering and error correction used MiTCR with a Q25 quality threshold and the strictest error-elimination algorithm. Lower-bound total TCR beta diversity was estimated with a nonparametric unseen species model using Euler transformation. TCRdb itself trimmed the public reads at Q25 with fastp, ran MiXCR and retained productive beta chains. Each CDR3 protein gets just one entry, which takes the most common genes and DNA from the rows behind it. These V and J calls originate from TCRdb's pipeline instead of the authors' own analysis. For this sample there are more than 650,000 distinct CDR3 sequences; 50% to 65% appear just once. The ten largest clones capture roughly 40% of the sample.

The roughly 37 donors, aged about 6 to 95 years, were systemically healthy Caucasian individuals from Russia. Each donor gave around 9.9 milliliters of peripheral blood, collected into EDTA-treated Vacutainer tubes. Ficoll-Paque density-gradient centrifugation was used to isolate PBMCs, with at least 6.5 million per sample. Total RNA, at least 6 micrograms per sample, was extracted from PBMCs with Trizol reagent. The percentages of naive CD45RAhigh/CD27high T cells were determined by flow cytometry on a PBMC aliquot from every donor. CDR1 and CDR2 are read off the germline V gene as SGDLS and YYNGEE. Deletion took 5 bases off V and 4 bases off J, with a span of 19 bases between the germline ends. The CDR3, cysteine through phenylalanine, is 17 amino acids long. Only the CDR3 DNA stays, 51 bases, in frame from base 1.

The TCR originated in a man of 80 years or more in good health. The sequence links TRBV9 to TRBJ2-6, and TRBD1 may be the D gene, going by 6 matching bases. Sequenced input: blood. The DNA sequence is given as TGTGCCAGCAGTATTAATTCAGGGGCTGACGGGGCCAACGTCCTGACTTTC. It codes for CASSINSGADGANVLTF. This CDR3, with the reference TRBV9 and TRBJ2-6 proteins standing in past its ends, gives the full variable domain DSGVTQTPKHLITATGQRVTLRCSPRSGDLSVYWYQQSLDQGLQFLIQYYNGEERAKGNILERFSAQQFPDLHSELNLSSLELGDSALYFCASSINSGADGANVLTFGAGSRLTVL.